These T cell receptor beta chains were read from a single sample in a study of cytomegalovirus exposure and HLA in healthy donors. The repertoire was sequenced with immunoSEQ multiplex PCR; TCRdb's copy has only in-frame clones and lacks some. The table records about 180,000 clones, about two thirds of them present only once. Source material: PBMCs. The receptors were sampled from a human donor in good health. CDR3s include the opening cysteine and the closing phenylalanine or tryptophan. D genes are given only for firm matches. The listing skips clone size in some rows; elsewhere it reads once, few, many or a size class.

V,D,J,size,DNA,CDR3
TRBV6-5,TRBD2,TRBJ2-5,-,TGTGCCAGCACCCAACTAGCGCCCCAAGAGACCCAGTACTTC,CASTQLAPQETQYF
TRBV11-3,-,TRBJ2-3,-,TGTGCCAGCAGCTTAGGAGGGGGTCCTCGGACAGATACGCAGTATTTT,CASSLGGGPRTDTQYF
TRBV6-5,-,TRBJ1-5,few,TGTGCCAGCAGCTTACAGGGTCGCAGCAATCAGCCCCAGCATTTT,CASSLQGRSNQPQHF
TRBV28,-,TRBJ1-4,-,TGTGCCAGCTCATTGAGTGAAAAACTGTTTTTT,CASSLSEKLFF
TRBV5-1,TRBD2,TRBJ2-7,-,TGCGCCAGCAGCAGGGGTGCGGGGGACGACGAGCAGTACTTC,CASSRGAGDDEQYF
TRBV28,-,TRBJ2-6,-,TGTGCCAGCAGTTTAACTCTCTCTGGGGCCAACGTCCTGACTTTC,CASSLTLSGANVLTF
TRBV4-1,-,TRBJ2-5,once,TGCGCCAGCAGCCAGAGGGCCAATGCCCAAGAGACCCAGTACTTC,CASSQRANAQETQYF
TRBV4-1,-,TRBJ1-1,few,TGCGCCAGCAGCCAAGCCCAGCTAGGGGTAGCTAACACTGAAGCTTTCTTT,CASSQAQLGVANTEAFF
TRBV18,-,TRBJ2-2,-,TGTGCCAGCTCATTTGGGACACGGAACACCGGGGAGCTGTTTTTT,CASSFGTRNTGELFF
TRBV5-4,TRBD2,TRBJ2-1,-,TGTGCCAGCAGCGCTAGCGGGGGGAAGTCTTACAATGAGCAGTTCTTC,CASSASGGKSYNEQFF
TRBV9,-,TRBJ2-3,-,TGTGCCAGCAGCTTTAGCGGAAGCACAGATACGCAGTATTTT,CASSFSGSTDTQYF